The 16 T cell receptor beta chains below all came from one sample that was sequenced in a study of T cells in Graves' hyperthyroidism and ophthalmopathy. RNA transcripts were the template for amplifying TCR beta CDR3 regions. During a first-round RT-PCR of the TCR CDR3, the HTBI primer set was used. TCRdb reprocessed the multiplex PCR reads with MiXCR, giving one entry per CDR3 protein. The sample includes about 600,000 distinct CDR3 sequences, 13% to 15% of them seen just once. Sequenced sample: blood. These receptors were obtained from a woman aged 50 to 65 with Graves' ophthalmopathy.

This clonotype was counted many times. The chain employs TRBV5-5 and TRBJ2-7; possible D gene TRBD2, 7 bases. The germline CDR1 and CDR2 sequences are SGHKS and YYEKEE (reference sequence). There are 14 residues in the CDR3. Trimming took 7 bases from V and 0 from J, leaving 14 bases between them. This CDR3 is CASAGAGISYEQYF. CDR3 nucleotides: TGTGCCAGCGCGGGGGCGGGGATCTCCTACGAGCAGTACTTC. Complete variable domain (other parts from reference TRBV5-5 and TRBJ2-7): DAGVTQSPTHLIKTRGQQVTLRCSPISGHKSVSWYQQVLGQGPQFIFQYYEKEERGRGNFPDRFSARQFPNYSSELNVNALLLGDSALYLCASAGAGISYEQYFGPGTRLTVT.

The chain carries TRBV7-9 and TRBJ2-7; D is undetermined. The CDR3 is 14 residues long. CDR1 and CDR2 (germline): SEHNR, FQNEAQ (reference sequence). The germline V and J ends were trimmed by 1 base and 3 bases, with 10 bases remaining between them. CDR3 in amino acids: CASSLDPRNYEQYF. In DNA, the CDR3 is TGTGCCAGCAGCTTAGACCCCAGGAACTACGAGCAGTACTTC.

The sample holds many counts of this clonotype. The V call is TRBV28, the J call TRBJ2-1; D ambiguous. This CDR3 is built from 11 residues. Trimming cost V 7 bases and J 4 bases, with 5 bases left between them. Germline CDR1 and CDR2: MDHEN and SYDVKM. The CDR3 is CASTNYNEQFF. In DNA, the CDR3 is TGTGCCAGCACCAATTACAATGAGCAGTTCTTC.

As to this clonotype: This may stem from a read error, because a much larger clone lies one nucleotide away. The rearrangement uses TRBV12-3 or TRBV12-4 and TRBJ2-3, with TRBD1 identical over 7 bases. Gene TRBJ1-5 matches the end of the DNA better, so the J call may be wrong. The CDR3 is made up of 13 amino acids. The DNA for the CDR3 is TGTGCTACCGGGACTAGGGGGACAGATACGCAGCATTTT. Protein product: CATGTRGTDTQHF.

This clonotype was seen at least ten times. The V and J genes are TRBV29-1 and TRBJ2-7; D gene ambiguous. CDR1 and CDR2 (germline): SQVTM, ANQGSEA. V was shortened by 6 bases and J by 5 bases, with 11 bases between the two germline ends. The CDR3 is made up of 11 amino acids. CDR3: CSVPVGHEQYF. CDR3 DNA sequence: TGCAGCGTCCCCGTTGGTCACGAGCAGTACTTC.

This chain links TRBV7-3 with TRBJ1-1; maybe TRBD1 (5 bases). The V end lost 4 bases, the J end lost 4 bases, and 13 bases lay between the germline ends. The germline V gene has CDR1 SGHTA and CDR2 FQGTGA. The CDR3 covers 14 residues. CDR3 in amino acids: CASSSMPGGTEAFF. CDR3 DNA sequence: TGTGCCAGCAGCTCGATGCCGGGGGGCACTGAAGCTTTCTTT.

This clonotype came up many times. The rearrangement uses TRBV12-3 or TRBV12-4 and TRBJ1-4; D might be TRBD1 (6 bases). Trimming took off 3 bases at V and 5 bases at J, with 19 bases between the two ends. CDR3 length: 17 amino acids. The CDR3 is CASSFALGGASNEKLFF. The CDR3 region has the DNA TGTGCCAGCAGTTTCGCCCTCGGGGGGGCAAGCAATGAAAAACTGTTTTTT.

This clonotype showed up many times. The V gene is TRBV7-6, the J gene TRBJ2-1; 8 nucleotides line up with TRBD2. This CDR3 has 15 residues. Trimming cost V 6 bases and J 3 bases; bases outside gene matches: 7. Germline V gene lookup returns CDR1 SGHVS and CDR2 FNYEAQ. The CDR3 DNA sequence: TGTGCCAGCAGTTATAGCGGGGCCCACTACAATGAGCAGTTCTTC. Translation gives CASSYSGAHYNEQFF.

This clonotype was counted between two and nine times. The V gene is TRBV19, the J gene TRBJ2-7; possibly TRBD1 or TRBD2 for D (7 bases each). CDR1 is LNHDA and CDR2 is SQIVND in the germline V gene (reference sequence). The CDR3 covers 14 residues. With 7 bases removed from V and 9 bases from J, the gap between germline ends came to 22 bases. This CDR3 is CASTATGREGVQYF. The CDR3 DNA is TGTGCCAGTACCGCGACAGGGAGGGAGGGTGTGCAGTACTTC.

This clonotype was observed a handful of times. The chain employs TRBV4-1 and TRBJ2-7; a weak D match, TRBD2 (6 bases). V was shortened by 4 bases and J by 3 bases, with 13 bases between the two germline ends. This CDR3 is 14 amino acids long. Germline-derived CDR1 and CDR2 are MGHRA and YSYEKL. This chain's CDR3 is CASSLRDGDYEQYF. The CDR3 DNA follows: TGCGCCAGCAGCCTGCGGGACGGCGACTACGAGCAGTACTTC.

On this clonotype itself: A read error may be the cause here, since a much bigger clone is one base away. The genes are TRBV24-1 and TRBJ2-1, with D uncertain. Trimming took off 4 bases at V and 1 base at J, with 7 bases between the two ends. The V gene's germline CDR1 is KGHDR and CDR2 SFDVKD. The CDR3 is 14 amino acids. The CDR3 DNA sequence: TGTGCCACCAGTGAGGGGATATCCTACAATGAGCAGTTCTTC. This codes for CATSEGISYNEQFF.

This clonotype was seen a few times. V usage is TRBV19 and J usage is TRBJ1-5; no reliable D call. There are 21 residues in the CDR3. Germline loops: CDR1 LNHDA, CDR2 SQIVND (reference sequence). V lost 3 bases, J lost 0 bases, and 27 bases lay in between. The CDR3 DNA reads as TGTGCCAGTAGTATTGTCGTGCGACGAGGGATAGGAGGTTCTAGCAATCAGCCCCAGCATTTT. Amino acid sequence: CASSIVVRRGIGGSSNQPQHF.

In this sample, this clonotype turned up many times. The chain uses TRBV7-2 and TRBJ1-2, with 7 positions matching TRBD1. The CDR3 has 14 amino acids. V shed 5 bases, J shed 5 bases, and the junction held 8 bases outside the gene matches. Germline values: CDR1 SGHTA, CDR2 FQGNSA. CDR3: CASSPGGQAYGYTF. The CDR3 nucleotides are TGTGCCAGCAGCCCTGGAGGACAGGCTTATGGCTACACCTTC.

Remarks on this clonotype: The junction departs from the called germline gene at one end, perhaps through a read error. J is TRBJ2-5 and V is TRBV9; D is perhaps TRBD1 (5 bases). This CDR3 spans 14 amino acids. Germline values: CDR1 SGDLS, CDR2 YYNGEE. CDR3 nucleotide sequence: TGTGCCAGCAGCGAGGACACCGCACAAGAGACCCAGCACTTC. As protein: CASSEDTAQETQHF.

This clonotype has a count of ten or more. The gene calls are TRBV28 and TRBJ2-7; 7 positions agree with TRBD1. Per the germline V gene, CDR1 is MDHEN and CDR2 is SYDVKM. The ends lost 5 bases at V and 4 bases at J; junction bases unmatched: 11. The CDR3 has 15 amino acids. CDR3 DNA: TGTGCCAGCAGTCATTACCCGGGACAGTCGTACGAGCAGTACTTC. Translated: CASSHYPGQSYEQYF.

The rearrangement links TRBV6-2 or TRBV6-3 to TRBJ2-3; 15 nucleotides align to TRBD2. The CDR3 covers 16 residues. The germline gives CDR1 MNHEY, CDR2 SVGEGT. V lost 7 bases to trimming and J lost 5 bases; unmatched junction nucleotides: 7. The CDR3 DNA follows: TGTGCCAGCACTTCCGGACTAGCGGGAGGGGGAGATACGCAGTATTTT. Translation: CASTSGLAGGGDTQYF.